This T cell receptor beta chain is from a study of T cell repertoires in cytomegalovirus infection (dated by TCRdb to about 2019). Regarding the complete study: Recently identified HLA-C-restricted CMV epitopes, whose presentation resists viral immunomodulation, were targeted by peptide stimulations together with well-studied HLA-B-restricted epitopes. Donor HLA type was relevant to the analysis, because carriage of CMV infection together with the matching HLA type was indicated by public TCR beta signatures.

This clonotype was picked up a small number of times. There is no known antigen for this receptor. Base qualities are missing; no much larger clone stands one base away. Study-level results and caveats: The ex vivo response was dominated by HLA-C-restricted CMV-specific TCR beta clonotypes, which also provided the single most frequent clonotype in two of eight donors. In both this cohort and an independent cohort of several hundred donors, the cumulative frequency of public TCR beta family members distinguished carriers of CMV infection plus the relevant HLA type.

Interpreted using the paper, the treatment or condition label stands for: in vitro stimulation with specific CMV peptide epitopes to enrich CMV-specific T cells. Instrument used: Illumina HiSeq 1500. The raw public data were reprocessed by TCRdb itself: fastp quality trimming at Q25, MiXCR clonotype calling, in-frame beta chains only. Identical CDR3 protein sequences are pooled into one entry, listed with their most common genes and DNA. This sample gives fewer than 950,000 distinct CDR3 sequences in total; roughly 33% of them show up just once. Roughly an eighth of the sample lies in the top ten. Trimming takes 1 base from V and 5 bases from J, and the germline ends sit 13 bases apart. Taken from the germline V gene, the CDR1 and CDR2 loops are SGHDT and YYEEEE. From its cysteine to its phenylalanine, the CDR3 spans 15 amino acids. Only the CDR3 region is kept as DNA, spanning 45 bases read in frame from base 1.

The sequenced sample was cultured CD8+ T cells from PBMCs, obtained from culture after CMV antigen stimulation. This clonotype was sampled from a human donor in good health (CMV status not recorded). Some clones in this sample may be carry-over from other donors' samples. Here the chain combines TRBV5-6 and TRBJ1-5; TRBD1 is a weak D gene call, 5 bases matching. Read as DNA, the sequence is TGTGCCAGCAGCTTGTGGAGACAGAGGGATCAGCCCCAGCATTTT. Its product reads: CASSLWRQRDQPQHF.